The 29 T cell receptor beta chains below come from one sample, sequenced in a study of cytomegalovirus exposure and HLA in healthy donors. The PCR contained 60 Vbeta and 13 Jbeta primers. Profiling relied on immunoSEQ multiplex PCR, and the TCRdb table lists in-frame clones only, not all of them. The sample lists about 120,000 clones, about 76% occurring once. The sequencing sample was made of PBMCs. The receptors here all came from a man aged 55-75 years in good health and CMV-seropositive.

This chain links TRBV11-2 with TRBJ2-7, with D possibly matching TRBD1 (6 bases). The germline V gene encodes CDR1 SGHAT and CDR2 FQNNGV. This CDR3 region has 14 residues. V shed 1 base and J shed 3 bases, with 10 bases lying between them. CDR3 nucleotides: TGTGCCAGCAGCTTAGCTCAGGGGATCTACGAGCAGTACTTC. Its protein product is CASSLAQGIYEQYF.

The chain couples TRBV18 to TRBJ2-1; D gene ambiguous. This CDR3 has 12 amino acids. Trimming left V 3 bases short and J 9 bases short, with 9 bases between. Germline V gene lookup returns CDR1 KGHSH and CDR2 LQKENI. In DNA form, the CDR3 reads TGTGCCAGCTCACCCGAGTACGGTGAGCAGTTCTTC. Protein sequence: CASSPEYGEQFF.

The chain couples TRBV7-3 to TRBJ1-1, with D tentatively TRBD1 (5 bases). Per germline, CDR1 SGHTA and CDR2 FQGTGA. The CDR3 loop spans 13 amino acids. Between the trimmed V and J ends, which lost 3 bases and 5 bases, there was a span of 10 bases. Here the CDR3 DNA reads TGTGCCAGCAGCTTGGCGGGGGAAACTGAAGCTTTCTTT. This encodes CASSLAGETEAFF.

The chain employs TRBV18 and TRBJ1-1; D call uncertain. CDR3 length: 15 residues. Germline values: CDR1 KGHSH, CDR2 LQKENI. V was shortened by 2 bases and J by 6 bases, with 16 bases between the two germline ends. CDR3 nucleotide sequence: TGTGCCAGCTCACCAAGCCTGCTTACGAGGGCTGAAGCTTTCTTT. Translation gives CASSPSLLTRAEAFF. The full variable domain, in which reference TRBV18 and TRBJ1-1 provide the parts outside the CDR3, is NAGVMQNPRHLVRRRGQEARLRCSPMKGHSHVYWYRQLPEEGLKFMVYLQKENIIDESGMPKERFSAEFPKEGPSILRIQQVVRGDSAAYFCASSPSLLTRAEAFFGQGTRLTVV.

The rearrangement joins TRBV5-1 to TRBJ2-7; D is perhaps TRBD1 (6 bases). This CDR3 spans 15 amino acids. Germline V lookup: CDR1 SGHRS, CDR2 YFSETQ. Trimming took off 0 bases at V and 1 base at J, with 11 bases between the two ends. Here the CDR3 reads CASSLATGGSYEQYF. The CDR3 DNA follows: TGCGCCAGCAGCTTGGCGACAGGTGGGTCCTACGAGCAGTACTTC. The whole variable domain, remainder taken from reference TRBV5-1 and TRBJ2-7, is KAGVTQTPRYLIKTRGQQVTLSCSPISGHRSVSWYQQTPGQGLQFLFEYFSETQRNKGNFPGRFSGRQFSNSRSEMNVSTLELGDSALYLCASSLATGGSYEQYFGPGTRLTVT.

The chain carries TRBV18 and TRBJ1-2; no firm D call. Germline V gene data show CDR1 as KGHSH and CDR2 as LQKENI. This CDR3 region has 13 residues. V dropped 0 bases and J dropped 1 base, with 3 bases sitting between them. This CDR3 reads CASSPPHNYGYTF. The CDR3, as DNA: TGTGCCAGCTCACCACCACATAACTATGGCTACACCTTC.

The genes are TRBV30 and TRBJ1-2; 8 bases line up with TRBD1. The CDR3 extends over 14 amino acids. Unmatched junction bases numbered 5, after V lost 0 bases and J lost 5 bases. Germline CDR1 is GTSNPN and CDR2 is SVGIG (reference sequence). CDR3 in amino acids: CAWSVGQGLYGYTF. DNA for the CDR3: TGTGCCTGGAGTGTCGGACAGGGATTGTATGGCTACACCTTC.

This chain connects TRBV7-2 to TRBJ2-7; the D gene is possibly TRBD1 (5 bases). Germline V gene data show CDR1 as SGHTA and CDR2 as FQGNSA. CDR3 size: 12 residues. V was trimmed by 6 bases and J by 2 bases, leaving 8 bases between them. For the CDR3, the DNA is TGTGCCAGCAGACTGGACACCTACGAGCAGTACTTC. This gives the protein CASRLDTYEQYF.

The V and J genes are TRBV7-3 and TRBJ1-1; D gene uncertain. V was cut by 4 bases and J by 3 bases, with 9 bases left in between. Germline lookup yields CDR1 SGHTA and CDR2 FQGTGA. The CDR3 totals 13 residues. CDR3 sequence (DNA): TGTGCCAGCAGCTACCTCGCGGACACTGAAGCTTTCTTT. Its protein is CASSYLADTEAFF.

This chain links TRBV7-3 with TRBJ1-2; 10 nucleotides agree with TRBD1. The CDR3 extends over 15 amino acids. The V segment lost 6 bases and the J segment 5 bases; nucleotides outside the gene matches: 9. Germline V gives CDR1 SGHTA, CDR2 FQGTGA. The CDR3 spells CASSPGTGVRYGYTF. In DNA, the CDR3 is TGTGCCAGCAGTCCCGGGACAGGGGTTCGGTATGGCTACACCTTC.

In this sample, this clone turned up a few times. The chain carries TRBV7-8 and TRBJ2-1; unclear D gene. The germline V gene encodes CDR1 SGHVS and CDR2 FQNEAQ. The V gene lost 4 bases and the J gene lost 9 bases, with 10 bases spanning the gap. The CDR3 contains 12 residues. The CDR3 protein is CASSSDTGEQFF. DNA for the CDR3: TGTGCCAGCAGCTCAGATACGGGTGAGCAGTTCTTC.

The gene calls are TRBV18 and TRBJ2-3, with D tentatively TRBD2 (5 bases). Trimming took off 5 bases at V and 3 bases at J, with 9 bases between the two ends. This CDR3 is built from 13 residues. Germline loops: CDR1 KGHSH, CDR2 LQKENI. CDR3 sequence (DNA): TGTGCCAGCTCAACACTAGTTACAGATACGCAGTATTTT. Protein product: CASSTLVTDTQYF.

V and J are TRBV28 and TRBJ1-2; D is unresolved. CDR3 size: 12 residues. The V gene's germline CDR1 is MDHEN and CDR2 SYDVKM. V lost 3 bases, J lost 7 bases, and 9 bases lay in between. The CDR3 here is CASSFPSSGYTF. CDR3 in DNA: TGTGCCAGCAGTTTCCCTTCTAGTGGCTACACCTTC.

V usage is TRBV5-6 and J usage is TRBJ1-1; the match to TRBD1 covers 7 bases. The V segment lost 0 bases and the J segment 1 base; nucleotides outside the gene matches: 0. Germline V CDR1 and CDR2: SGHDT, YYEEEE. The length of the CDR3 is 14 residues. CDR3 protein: CASSLGDRNTEAFF. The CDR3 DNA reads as TGTGCCAGCAGCTTGGGGGACAGGAACACTGAAGCTTTCTTT.

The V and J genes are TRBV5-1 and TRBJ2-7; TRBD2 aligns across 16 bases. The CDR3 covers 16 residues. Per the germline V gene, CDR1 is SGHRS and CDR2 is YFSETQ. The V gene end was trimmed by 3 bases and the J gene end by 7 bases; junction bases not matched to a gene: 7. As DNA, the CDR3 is TGCGCCAGCAGCTCGGGACTAGCGGGGGGGCCGCGGGAGCAGTACTTC. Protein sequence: CASSSGLAGGPREQYF.

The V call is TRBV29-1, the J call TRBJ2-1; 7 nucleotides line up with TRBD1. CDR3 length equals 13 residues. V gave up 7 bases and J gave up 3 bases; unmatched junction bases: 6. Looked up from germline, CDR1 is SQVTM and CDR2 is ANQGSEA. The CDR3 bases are TGCAGCGCCAACCCAGGGGGCTACAATGAGCAGTTCTTC. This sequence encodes CSANPGGYNEQFF.

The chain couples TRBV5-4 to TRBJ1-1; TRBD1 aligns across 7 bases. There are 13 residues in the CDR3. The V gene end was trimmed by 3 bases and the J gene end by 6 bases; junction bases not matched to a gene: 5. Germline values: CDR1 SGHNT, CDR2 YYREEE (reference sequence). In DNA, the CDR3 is TGTGCCAGCAGCTCTCGACAGGGTTCTGAAGCTTTCTTT. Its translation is CASSSRQGSEAFF.

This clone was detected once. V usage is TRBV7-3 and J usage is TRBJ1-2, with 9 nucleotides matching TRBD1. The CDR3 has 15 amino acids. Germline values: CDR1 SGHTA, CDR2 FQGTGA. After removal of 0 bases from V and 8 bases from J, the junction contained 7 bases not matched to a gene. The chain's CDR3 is CASSLTRDRVEGYTF. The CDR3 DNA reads TGTGCCAGCAGCTTAACTCGGGACAGGGTGGAGGGCTACACCTTC.

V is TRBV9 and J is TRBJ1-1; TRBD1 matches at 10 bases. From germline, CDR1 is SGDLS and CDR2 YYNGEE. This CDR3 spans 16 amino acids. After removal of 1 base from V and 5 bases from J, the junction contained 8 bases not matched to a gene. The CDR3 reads CASSVTGQGWGTEAFF. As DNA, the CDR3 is TGTGCCAGCAGCGTAACGGGACAGGGGTGGGGGACTGAAGCTTTCTTT.

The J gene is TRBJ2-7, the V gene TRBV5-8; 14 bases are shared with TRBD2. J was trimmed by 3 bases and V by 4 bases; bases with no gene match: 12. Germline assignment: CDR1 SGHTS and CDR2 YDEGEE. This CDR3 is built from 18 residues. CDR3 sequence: CASSHTPGLAGVSYEQYF. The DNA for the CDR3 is TGTGCCAGCAGCCACACTCCGGGACTAGCGGGAGTGAGCTACGAGCAGTACTTC.

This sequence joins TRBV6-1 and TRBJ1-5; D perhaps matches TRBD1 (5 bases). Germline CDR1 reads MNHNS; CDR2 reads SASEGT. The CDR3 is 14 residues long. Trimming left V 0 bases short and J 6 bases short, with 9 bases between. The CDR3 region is CASSEASGVQPQHF. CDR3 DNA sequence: TGTGCCAGCAGTGAAGCTTCGGGGGTTCAGCCCCAGCATTTT.

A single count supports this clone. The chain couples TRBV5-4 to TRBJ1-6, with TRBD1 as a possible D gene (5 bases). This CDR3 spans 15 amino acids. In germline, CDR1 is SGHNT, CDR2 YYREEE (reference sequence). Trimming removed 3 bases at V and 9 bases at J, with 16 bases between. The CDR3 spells CASSSFLREGSPLHF. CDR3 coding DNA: TGTGCCAGCAGCTCCTTCCTCAGGGAGGGTTCACCCCTCCACTTT.

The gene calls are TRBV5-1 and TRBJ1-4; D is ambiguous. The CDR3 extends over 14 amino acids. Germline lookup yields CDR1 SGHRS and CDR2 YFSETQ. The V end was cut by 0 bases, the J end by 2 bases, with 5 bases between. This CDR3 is CASSLVQTNEKLFF. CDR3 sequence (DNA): TGCGCCAGCAGCTTGGTACAGACTAATGAAAAACTGTTTTTT. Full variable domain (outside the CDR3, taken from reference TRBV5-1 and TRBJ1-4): KAGVTQTPRYLIKTRGQQVTLSCSPISGHRSVSWYQQTPGQGLQFLFEYFSETQRNKGNFPGRFSGRQFSNSRSEMNVSTLELGDSALYLCASSLVQTNEKLFFGSGTQLSVL.

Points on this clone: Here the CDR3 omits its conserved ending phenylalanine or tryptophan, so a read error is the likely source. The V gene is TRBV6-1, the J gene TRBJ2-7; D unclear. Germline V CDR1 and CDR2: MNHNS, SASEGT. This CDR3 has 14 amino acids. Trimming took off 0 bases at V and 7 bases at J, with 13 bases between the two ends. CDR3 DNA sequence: TGTGCCAGCAGTGAAGCCGGCAAGGCGTGGGAGCAGTACCTC. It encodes CASSEAGKAWEQYL.

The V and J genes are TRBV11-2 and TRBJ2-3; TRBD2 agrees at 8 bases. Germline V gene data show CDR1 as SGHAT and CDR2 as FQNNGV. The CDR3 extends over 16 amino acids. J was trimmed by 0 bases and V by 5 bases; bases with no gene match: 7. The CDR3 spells CASSPLAGTSTDTQYF. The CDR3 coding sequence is TGTGCCAGCAGCCCCTTAGCGGGGACTAGCACAGATACGCAGTATTTT.

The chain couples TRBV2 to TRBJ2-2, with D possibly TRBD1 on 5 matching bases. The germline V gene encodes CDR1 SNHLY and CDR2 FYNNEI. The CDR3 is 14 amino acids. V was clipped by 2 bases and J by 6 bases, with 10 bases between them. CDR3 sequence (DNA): TGTGCCAGCAGTGAACGGGCAGGGCCCGGGGAGCTGTTTTTT. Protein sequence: CASSERAGPGELFF.

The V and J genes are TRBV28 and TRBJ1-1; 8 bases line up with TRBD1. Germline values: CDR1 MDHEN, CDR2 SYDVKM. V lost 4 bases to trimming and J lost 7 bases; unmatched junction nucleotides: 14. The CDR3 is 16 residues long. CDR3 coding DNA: TGTGCCAGCAGTTCTTTGGGGACAGGCGAGGAGAATGAAGCTTTCTTT. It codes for CASSSLGTGEENEAFF.

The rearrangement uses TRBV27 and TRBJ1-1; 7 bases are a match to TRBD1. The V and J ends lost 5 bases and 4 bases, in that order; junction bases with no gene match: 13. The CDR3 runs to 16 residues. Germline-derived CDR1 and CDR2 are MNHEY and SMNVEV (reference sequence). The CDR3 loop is CASSLDRASRGTEAFF. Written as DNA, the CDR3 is TGTGCCAGCAGTCTCGACAGGGCCTCTCGCGGCACTGAAGCTTTCTTT.

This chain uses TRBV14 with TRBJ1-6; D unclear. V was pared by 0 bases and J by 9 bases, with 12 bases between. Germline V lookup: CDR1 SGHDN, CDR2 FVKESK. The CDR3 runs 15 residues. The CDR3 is CASSQDRYEISPLHF. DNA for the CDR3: TGTGCCAGCAGCCAAGATCGTTACGAGATTTCACCCCTCCACTTT.